This T cell receptor beta chain was sequenced during a study of PD-1 blockade in mismatch repair-deficient tumors. The TCR-sequenced patients were three responders to pembrolizumab. Findings and limits, study-wide: Tumor-resident clones, often absent from pretreatment blood, expanded after pembrolizumab and then contracted.

The V and J ends lost 0 bases and 1 base respectively, with 11 bases between them. Germline-derived CDR1 and CDR2 are SGDLS and YYNGEE. The CDR3 runs 16 residues. About this clone itself: No antigen is known for it.

Some clones are missing from TCRdb's copy, which holds only in-frame ones; the method was immunoSEQ multiplex PCR. The data contain tens of thousands of clones, 65% to 85% of them seen just once; the ten biggest clones take up about 2.4%. This clonotype was sampled from an adult with mismatch repair-deficient cancer. This sequence joins TRBV9 and TRBJ2-1; no definite D call. Material: peripheral blood, obtained 12 weeks after starting pembrolizumab. In DNA form, the CDR3 reads TGTGCCAGCAGCGTAGGGGTAGGGCGATCCTACAATGAGCAGTTCTTC. The encoded protein is CASSVGVGRSYNEQFF.